This T cell receptor (beta chain) was sequenced in a study of monozygotic twins with cystic fibrosis. Study-wide points: The repertoire was suggested to be naive-dominated, clonality median about 0.0095.

Sequenced by immunoSEQ multiplex PCR; TCRdb stores in-frame clones only, minus some. In the table there are over 30,000 clones, approximately 72% of which are singletons. A note on this clone: Its specificity is not known.

Germline CDR1 reads SEHNR; CDR2 reads FQNEAQ (reference sequence). The CDR3 runs to 16 residues. The specimen sequenced was blood. V and J are TRBV7-9 and TRBJ2-5, with D maybe TRBD1 (5 bases). The DNA end is a closer match to TRBJ2-7, so the J assignment may be wrong. This TCR derives from a girl aged 5-17 years with cystic fibrosis. This CDR3 reads CASSKFPDGAPYEQYF. CDR3 coding DNA: TGTGCCAGCAGCAAATTCCCGGATGGGGCTCCCTACGAGCAGTACTTC.